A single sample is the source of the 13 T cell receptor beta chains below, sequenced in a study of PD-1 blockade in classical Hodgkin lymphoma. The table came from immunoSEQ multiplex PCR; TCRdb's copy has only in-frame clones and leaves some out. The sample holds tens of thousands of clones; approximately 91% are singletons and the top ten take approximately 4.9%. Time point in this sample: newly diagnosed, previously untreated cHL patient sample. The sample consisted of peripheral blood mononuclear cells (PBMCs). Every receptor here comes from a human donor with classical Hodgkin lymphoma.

The CDR3 here is CASSRRGNQPQHF. In nucleotides, the CDR3 is TGTGCCAGTAGTCGGCGGGGCAATCAGCCCCAGCATTTT. This sequence joins TRBV19 and TRBJ1-5; D call uncertain. V was cut by 5 bases and J by 2 bases, with 7 bases left in between. CDR3 size: 13 residues. Germline V gives CDR1 LNHDA, CDR2 SQIVND (reference sequence).

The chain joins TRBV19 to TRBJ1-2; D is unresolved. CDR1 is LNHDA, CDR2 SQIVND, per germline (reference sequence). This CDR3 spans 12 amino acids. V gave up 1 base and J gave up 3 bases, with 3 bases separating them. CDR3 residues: CASSIGDYGYTF. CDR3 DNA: TGTGCCAGTAGTATAGGGGACTATGGCTACACCTTC.

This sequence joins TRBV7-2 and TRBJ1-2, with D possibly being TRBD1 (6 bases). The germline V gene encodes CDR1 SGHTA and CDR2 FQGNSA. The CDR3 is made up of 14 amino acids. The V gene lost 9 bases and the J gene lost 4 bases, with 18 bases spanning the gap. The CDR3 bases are TGTGCCAGTGCCGTTGTGGGGGCAATCTATGGCTACACCTTC. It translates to CASAVVGAIYGYTF.

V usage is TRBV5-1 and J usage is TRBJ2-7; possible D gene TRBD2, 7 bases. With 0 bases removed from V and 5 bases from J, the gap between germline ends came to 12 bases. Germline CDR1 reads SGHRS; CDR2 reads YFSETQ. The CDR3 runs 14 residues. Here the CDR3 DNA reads TGCGCCAGCAGCTTGGCAGGGGCGGGGGACGAGCAGTACTTC. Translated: CASSLAGAGDEQYF.

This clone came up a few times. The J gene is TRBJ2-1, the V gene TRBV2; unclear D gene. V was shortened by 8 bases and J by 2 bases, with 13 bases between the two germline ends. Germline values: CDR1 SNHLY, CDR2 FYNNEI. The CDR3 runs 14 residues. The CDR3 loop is CASQESDTYNEQFF. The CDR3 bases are TGTGCCAGCCAGGAGTCTGACACCTACAATGAGCAGTTCTTC.

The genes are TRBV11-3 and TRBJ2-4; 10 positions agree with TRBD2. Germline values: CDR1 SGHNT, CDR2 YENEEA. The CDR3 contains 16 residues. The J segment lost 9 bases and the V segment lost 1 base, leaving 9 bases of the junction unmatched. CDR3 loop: CASSLGGLAGESIQYF. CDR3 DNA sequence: TGTGCCAGCAGCTTAGGAGGGCTAGCGGGAGAGAGCATTCAGTACTTC.

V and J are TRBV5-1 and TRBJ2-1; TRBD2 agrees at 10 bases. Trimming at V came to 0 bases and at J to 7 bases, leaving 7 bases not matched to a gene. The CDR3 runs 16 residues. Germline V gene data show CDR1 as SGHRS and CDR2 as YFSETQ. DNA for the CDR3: TGCGCCAGCAGCTTGGCAGCGGGAGGGCCTGGTAATGAGCAGTTCTTC. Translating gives CASSLAAGGPGNEQFF. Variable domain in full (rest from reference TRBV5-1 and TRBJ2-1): KAGVTQTPRYLIKTRGQQVTLSCSPISGHRSVSWYQQTPGQGLQFLFEYFSETQRNKGNFPGRFSGRQFSNSRSEMNVSTLELGDSALYLCASSLAAGGPGNEQFFGPGTRLTVL.

CDR3 loop: CASSEGRSEAFF. The DNA for the CDR3 is TGTGCCAGCAGTGAGGGCCGGTCTGAAGCTTTCTTT. The chain employs TRBV6-1 and TRBJ1-1, with unresolved D. Germline V CDR1 and CDR2: MNHNS, SASEGT. V shed 3 bases and J shed 6 bases, with 8 bases lying between them. This CDR3 is built from 12 residues.

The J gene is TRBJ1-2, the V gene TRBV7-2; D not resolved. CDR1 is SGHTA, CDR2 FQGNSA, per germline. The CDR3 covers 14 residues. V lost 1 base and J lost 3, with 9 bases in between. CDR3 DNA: TGTGCCAGCAGCTTAGGCGGGTCTTACTATGGCTACACCTTC. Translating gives CASSLGGSYYGYTF.

DNA for the CDR3: TGTGCCAGCAGTTTACAGGGAAAAAATCAGCCCCAGCATTTT. This gives the protein CASSLQGKNQPQHF. The V gene is TRBV27, the J gene TRBJ1-5; a weak D match, TRBD1 (5 bases). In germline, CDR1 is MNHEY, CDR2 SMNVEV (reference sequence). The CDR3 is 14 residues long. The V and J ends lost 2 bases and 4 bases respectively, with 9 bases between them.

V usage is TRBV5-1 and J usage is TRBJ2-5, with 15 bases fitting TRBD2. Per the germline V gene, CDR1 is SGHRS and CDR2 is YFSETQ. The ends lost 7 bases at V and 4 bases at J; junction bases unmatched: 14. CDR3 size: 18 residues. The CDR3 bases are TGCGCCAGCGGGGAGATAGGGACTAGCGGGAGGCCGGGAGAGACCCAGTACTTC. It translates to CASGEIGTSGRPGETQYF.

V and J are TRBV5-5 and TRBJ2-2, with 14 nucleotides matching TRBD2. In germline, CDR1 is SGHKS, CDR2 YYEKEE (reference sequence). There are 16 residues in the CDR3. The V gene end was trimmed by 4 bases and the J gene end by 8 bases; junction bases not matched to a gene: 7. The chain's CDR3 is CASSLGTSGRPGELFF. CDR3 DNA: TGTGCCAGCAGCCTTGGGACTAGCGGGAGACCAGGGGAGCTGTTTTTT.

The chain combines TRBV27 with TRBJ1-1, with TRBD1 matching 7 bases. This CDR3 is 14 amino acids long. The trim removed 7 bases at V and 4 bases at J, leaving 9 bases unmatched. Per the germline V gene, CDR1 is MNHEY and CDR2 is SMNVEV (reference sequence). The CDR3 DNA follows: TGTGCCAGCAACCCGACAGGGTTGGGCACTGAAGCTTTCTTT. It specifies CASNPTGLGTEAFF.